The present T cell receptor (beta chain) was sequenced within a study of sequential checkpoint blockade in melanoma. Looking at the study overall: Arm A got nivolumab then ipilimumab; arm B the reverse, 1:1.

Here immunoSEQ multiplex PCR was the method, and the copy in TCRdb shows in-frame clones only, minus some. This table holds around 12,000 clones, around 67% found once. Treatment given: randomized to nivolumab then ipilimumab (arm A) or the reverse (arm B). DNA-damaging chemotherapy had not been given to any patient beforehand. Sorted cells were live CD3+CD8+, lacking CD19 and CD56, from PBMCs. The sequence came from a human donor with melanoma. The sequences come from CD8+ T cells sorted from blood (inferred from file names), collected from a patient given nivolumab and ipilimumab in sequence.

CDR3 nucleotides: TGTGCCAGCAGCTTTCCGCTTTTACAGGGATTTAATGGCTACACCTTC. It codes for CASSFPLLQGFNGYTF. The rearrangement joins TRBV7-1 to TRBJ1-2; possible D gene TRBD1, 6 bases. TRBV7-1 is designated an ORF whose function remains uncertain. CDR3 length equals 16 residues. Trimming took 4 bases from V and 6 from J, leaving 21 bases between them.